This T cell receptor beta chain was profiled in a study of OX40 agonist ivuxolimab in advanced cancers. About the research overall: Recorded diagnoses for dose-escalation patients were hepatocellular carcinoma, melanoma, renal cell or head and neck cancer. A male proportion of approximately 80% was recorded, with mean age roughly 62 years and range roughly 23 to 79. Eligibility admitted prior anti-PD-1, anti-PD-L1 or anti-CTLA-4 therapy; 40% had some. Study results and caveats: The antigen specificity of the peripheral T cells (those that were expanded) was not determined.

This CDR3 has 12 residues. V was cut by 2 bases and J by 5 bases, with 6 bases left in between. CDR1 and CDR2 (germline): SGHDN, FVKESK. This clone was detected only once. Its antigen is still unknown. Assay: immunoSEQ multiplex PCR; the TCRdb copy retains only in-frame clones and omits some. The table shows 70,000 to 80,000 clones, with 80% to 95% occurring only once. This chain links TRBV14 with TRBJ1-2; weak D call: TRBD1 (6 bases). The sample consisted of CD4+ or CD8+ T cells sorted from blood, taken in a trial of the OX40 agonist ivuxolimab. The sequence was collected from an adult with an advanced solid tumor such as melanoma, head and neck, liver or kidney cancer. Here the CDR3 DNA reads TGTGCCAGCAGCCAAACAGGGTATGGCTACACCTTC. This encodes CASSQTGYGYTF.